This TCR beta chain was obtained from a study of response to subunit inactivated influenza vaccine. Study-wide points: Few additional T cells are recruited per seasonal influenza vaccination, authors suggested.

The V end lost 7 bases, the J end lost 13 bases, and 23 bases lay between the germline ends. In germline, CDR1 is SQVTM, CDR2 ANQGSEA. The length of the CDR3 is 13 residues. From the RT-PCR reads, TCRdb called clonotypes with MiXCR, one entry per CDR3 protein. In the table there are fewer than 700,000 distinct CDR3 sequences, roughly 13% of which are singletons. This clonotype has just a few counts. Its antigen is still unknown. The chain joins TRBV29-1 to TRBJ2-1; TRBD1 or TRBD2 may be the D gene (5 bases each). This specimen was PBMCs from blood, taken around seven weeks after vaccination. The source of this sequence is a man aged 50-60 years who received an inactivated influenza vaccine. The CDR3 region is CSGRGTTTPLQFF. Here the CDR3 DNA reads TGCAGCGGCCGTGGGACCACCACACCTCTCCAGTTCTTC.